The T cell receptor (beta chain) under discussion was sequenced for a study of post-analysis software for immune sequencing data. Study details: Patients had relapsing-remitting, secondary progressive or progressive-relapsing multiple sclerosis; some lacked subtype.

Overall study findings and caveats: Versus controls, multiple sclerosis patients showed significantly lower diversity (normalized Chao1). By F measure, samples from a shared preparation batch strongly co-clustered. In patients, TRBV5-6, TRBV5-1 and TRBV20-1 belonged to five TRBV segments found more frequently than in controls.

Germline-derived CDR1 and CDR2 are SGHRS and YFSETQ. This CDR3 has 15 residues. The TCR beta cDNA libraries carried unique molecular identifiers. T cells numbering about 0.9 to 10 million yielded cDNA molecules that totaled roughly 500,000. One entry per CDR3 protein results from TCRdb running MiXCR on the PCR reads. The table includes hundreds of thousands of distinct CDR3 sequences, approximately 60% detected once. Comment on this clonotype: As yet, its antigen is unknown.

This receptor was obtained from a girl aged 2-10 years with multiple sclerosis. The sample taken for sequencing was blood. V gene TRBV5-1 combines with J gene TRBJ2-5, with D perhaps being TRBD1 or TRBD2 (5 bases each). With the DNA end fitting TRBJ2-7 better, the J assignment may be wrong. As DNA, the CDR3 is TGCGCCAGCAGCTTGCGGGGCACAGGTTCCTACGAGCAGTACTTC. Encoded protein: CASSLRGTGSYEQYF.